This record concerns one TCR beta chain sequence. Germline V CDR1 and CDR2: SGHVS, FQNEAQ. V trimming: 6 bases; J trimming: 1 base; junction bases outside the gene matches: 17. This CDR3 comprises 19 residues. This record belongs to a study of identical twins. TCRdb re-called the 5' RACE reads through MiXCR, storing one row per CDR3 protein. The table lists 200,000 to 300,000 distinct CDR3 sequences, approximately 7.3% of them singletons. A further study also used this sample, focusing on yellow fever vaccine responses in identical twins. Turning to that study: Twins' T cell vaccine responses reportedly looked partly convergent, partly personalized.

This TCR came from a woman between 18 and 29 years old in good health. Sequences were obtained from CD8+ T cells sorted from blood. This chain joins TRBV7-8 and TRBJ1-1, with TRBD1 matching over 10 bases. CDR3 bases: TGTGCCAGCAGTCCCGATTACCGGGACAGGGGAGTGAGGAACACTGAAGCTTTCTTT. As protein: CASSPDYRDRGVRNTEAFF.